This T cell receptor (beta chain) was obtained from a study of CD8 T cells in ankylosing spondylitis. Broader study findings: Reports of some motif variants in reactive arthritis synovial fluid and blood predate this one. Made up of under ten highly homologous variants, a TCR beta motif appeared characteristic of ankylosing spondylitis blood.

Germline loops: CDR1 SEHNR, CDR2 FQNEAQ (reference sequence). The CDR3 consists of 14 residues. V was shortened by 4 bases and J by 2 bases, with 12 bases between the two germline ends. TCR beta libraries were made by quantitative 5'-RACE with molecular barcodes. MiXCR, run by TCRdb on the 5' RACE reads, gives a single entry per CDR3 protein. Here the sample spans 200,000 to 250,000 distinct CDR3 sequences, about 18% being singletons. Comment on this clonotype: Its antigen remains unidentified.

The clonotype was recovered from a male donor with ankylosing spondylitis. The chain combines TRBV7-9 with TRBJ2-7; D could derive from TRBD1 or TRBD2 (5 bases each). Sequencing was done on a sample of blood, either unsorted or a sorted T cell fraction (not recorded which). The CDR3 loop is CASSSRDLAYEQYF. CDR3 nucleotide sequence: TGTGCCAGCAGCTCCCGGGACCTTGCCTACGAGCAGTACTTC.